This T cell receptor (beta chain) was obtained from a study of long-term antiretroviral therapy in people with HIV. Participants who had HIV were, without exception, treated in the United States. This was the immunoSEQ v3.0 assay at survey level. TCRdb keeps only in-frame clones here, not all; method: immunoSEQ multiplex PCR. The data show around 14,000 clones, 77% seen once. Trimming shortened V by 3 bases and J by 8 bases, and 23 bases separated the two germline ends. The CDR3 is made up of 17 amino acids. From germline, CDR1 is SGHTS and CDR2 YDEGEE. The chain combines TRBV5-8 with TRBJ1-4; D may be TRBD1 (6 bases). The material was unsorted PBMCs, obtained 1.3 years before starting antiretroviral therapy. The receptor was isolated from a man aged 40-49 years with HIV. CDR3 nucleotide sequence: TGTGCCAGCAGCTCCGGGACTCTTAACCGGGACATAGAAAAACTGTTTTTT. Translating it yields CASSSGTLNRDIEKLFF.